This T cell receptor (beta chain) was sequenced in a study of blood T cell repertoires in COVID-19. About the research overall: COVID-19 samples collected from the United States, Italy and Spain covered acute and convalescent phases. PBMCs, B-cell-depleted T cells, or T cells were the source of the cDNA or gDNA that made up the material.

Clones were sequenced by immunoSEQ multiplex PCR, and TCRdb holds only the in-frame ones, with some missing. This sample has about 76,000 clones, with 60% to 85% found just once. The germline gives CDR1 SGHTA, CDR2 FQGNSA. The length of the CDR3 is 11 residues. The V gene lost 3 bases and the J gene lost 7 bases, with 7 bases spanning the gap. The chain employs TRBV7-2 and TRBJ2-7; no definite D call. This TCR came from a man aged 70 or older with acute or convalescent COVID-19. The sample was peripheral blood. CDR3 nucleotides: TGTGCCAGCAGCTTCACTATAGAGCAGTACTTC. Protein: CASSFTIEQYF. Using reference TRBV7-2 and TRBJ2-7 for the parts outside the CDR3, the full variable domain is GAGVSQSPSNKVTEKGKDVELRCDPISGHTALYWYRQSLGQGLEFLIYFQGNSAPDKSGLPSDRFSAERTGGSVSTLTIQRTQQEDSAVYLCASSFTIEQYFGPGTRLTVT.